This TCR beta chain was documented in a study of shared clonotypes between healthy human individuals. Using immunoSEQ multiplex PCR, the repertoire was profiled, and TCRdb retains in-frame clones only, with some absent. The sample lists 2.3 million or so clones; 93% were seen once. Germline V lookup: CDR1 SGHRS, CDR2 YFSETQ. This CDR3 comprises 16 residues. Trimming removed 3 bases from V and 3 bases from J; junction bases left unmatched: 8. Donors comprised only Caucasian adults living in Nashville, Tennessee. The sequence derives from a young man in good health. Some clones in this sample may be carry-over from other donors' samples. J is TRBJ2-1 and V is TRBV5-1, with 8 bases identical to TRBD2. Material for sequencing was naive CD4+ T cells from PBMCs. The subset denotes: CD45RA+ positively selected. The CDR3 nucleotides are TGCGCCAGCAGCTCCCTCGGCGGGAGGAACTACAATGAGCAGTTCTTC. Translation: CASSSLGGRNYNEQFF.